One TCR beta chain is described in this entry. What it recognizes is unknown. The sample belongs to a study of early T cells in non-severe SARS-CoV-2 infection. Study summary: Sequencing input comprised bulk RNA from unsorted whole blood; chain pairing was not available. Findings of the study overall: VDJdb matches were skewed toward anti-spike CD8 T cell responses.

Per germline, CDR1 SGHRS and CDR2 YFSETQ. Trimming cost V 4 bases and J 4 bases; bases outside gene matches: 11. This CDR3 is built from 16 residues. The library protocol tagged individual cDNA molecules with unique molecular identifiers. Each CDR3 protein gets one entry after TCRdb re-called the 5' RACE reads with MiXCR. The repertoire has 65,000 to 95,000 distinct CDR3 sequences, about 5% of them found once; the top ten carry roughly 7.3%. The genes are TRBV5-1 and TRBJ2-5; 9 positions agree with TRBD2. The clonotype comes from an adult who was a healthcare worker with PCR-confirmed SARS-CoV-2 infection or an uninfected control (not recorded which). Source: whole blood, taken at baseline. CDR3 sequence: CASSPQGSGSGETQYF. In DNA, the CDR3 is TGCGCCAGCAGCCCCCAGGGTAGCGGGAGTGGAGAGACCCAGTACTTC.